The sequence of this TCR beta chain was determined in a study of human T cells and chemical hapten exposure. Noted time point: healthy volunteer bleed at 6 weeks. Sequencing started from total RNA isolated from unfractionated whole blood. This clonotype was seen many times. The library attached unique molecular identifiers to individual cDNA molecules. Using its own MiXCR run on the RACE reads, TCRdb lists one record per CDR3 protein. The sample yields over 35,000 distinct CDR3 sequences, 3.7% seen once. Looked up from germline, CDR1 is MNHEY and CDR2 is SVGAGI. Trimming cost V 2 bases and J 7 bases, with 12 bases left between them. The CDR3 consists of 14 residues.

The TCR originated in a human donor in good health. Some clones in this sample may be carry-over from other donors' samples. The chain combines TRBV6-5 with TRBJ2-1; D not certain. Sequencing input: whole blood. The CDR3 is CASSYRWEGNEQFF. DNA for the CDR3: TGTGCCAGCAGTTACAGATGGGAAGGAAATGAGCAGTTCTTC.